What follows are 15 T cell receptor beta chains derived from one specimen sequenced in a study of OX40 agonist ivuxolimab in advanced cancers. The assay was immunoSEQ multiplex PCR, and TCRdb's table has in-frame clones only and misses some. The profile covers around 94,000 clones, with roughly 84% appearing a single time and just over 0.3% taken by the ten largest. Specimen: CD4+ or CD8+ T cells sorted from blood, collected in a trial of the OX40 agonist ivuxolimab. These receptors all come from an adult with an advanced solid tumor such as melanoma, head and neck, liver or kidney cancer.

The gene calls are TRBV7-8 and TRBJ1-4, with 8 bases that match TRBD1. The CDR3 runs to 14 residues. V was clipped by 2 bases and J by 7 bases; unmatched bases: 3. Germline V gene sequence: CDR1 SGHVS, CDR2 FQNEAQ. This CDR3 reads CASSLSGQAEKLFF. CDR3 nucleotide sequence: TGTGCCAGCAGCTTATCGGGACAGGCTGAAAAACTGTTTTTT. The whole variable domain, filled in from reference TRBV7-8 and TRBJ1-4, reads GAGVSQSPRYKVAKRGQDVALRCDPISGHVSLFWYQQALGQGPEFLTYFQNEAQLDKSGLPSDRFFAERPEGSVSTLKIQRTQQEDSAVYLCASSLSGQAEKLFFGSGTQLSVL.

This sequence joins TRBV15 and TRBJ1-5, with 9 bases matching TRBD1. Germline V gene sequence: CDR1 LNHNV, CDR2 YYDKDF (reference sequence). Trimming removed 0 bases from V and 3 bases from J; junction bases left unmatched: 0. CDR3 length: 15 residues. The CDR3 DNA is TGTGCCACCAGCAGAGAACAGGGGGCCAATCAGCCCCAGCATTTT. The encoded protein is CATSREQGANQPQHF.

The chain carries TRBV11-2 and TRBJ2-7; D may match TRBD1 or TRBD2 (6 bases each). Per the germline V gene, CDR1 is SGHAT and CDR2 is FQNNGV. This CDR3 is built from 12 residues. Trimming shortened V by 5 bases and J by 8 bases, and 13 bases separated the two germline ends. Written as DNA, the CDR3 is TGTGCCAGCAGCACAGGAGGGGGGAAGCAGTACTTC. Translated: CASSTGGGKQYF.

J is TRBJ2-5 and V is TRBV19, with D possibly TRBD1 on 5 matching bases. From germline, CDR1 is LNHDA and CDR2 SQIVND (reference sequence). The CDR3 extends over 13 amino acids. Trimming stripped 4 bases from V and 0 bases from J, with 6 bases between. DNA for the CDR3: TGTGCCAGTAGTAGACAGTACCAAGAGACCCAGTACTTC. It encodes CASSRQYQETQYF.

The V and J genes are TRBV6-6 and TRBJ1-5; D gene unclear. The V end lost 5 bases, the J end lost 0 bases, and 8 bases lay between the germline ends. Germline CDR1 and CDR2: MNHNY and SVGAGI (reference sequence). This CDR3 region has 14 residues. The DNA of the CDR3 is TGTGCCAGCAGTCCCACCCTTAGCAATCAGCCCCAGCATTTT. It encodes CASSPTLSNQPQHF.

The V and J genes are TRBV13 and TRBJ1-1; TRBD1 is a possible D gene (6 bases). The CDR3 is 14 amino acids. Germline values: CDR1 PRHDT, CDR2 FYEKMQ (reference sequence). Trimming shortened V by 1 base and J by 5 bases, and 11 bases separated the two germline ends. CDR3 in DNA: TGTGCCAGCAGCTTAGCTGGCAGGGGAACTGAAGCTTTCTTT. As protein: CASSLAGRGTEAFF.

V usage is TRBV9 and J usage is TRBJ2-3; the D gene is possibly TRBD2 (7 bases). The V gene's germline CDR1 is SGDLS and CDR2 YYNGEE. V lost 6 bases and J lost 1, with 12 bases in between. The CDR3 is 14 amino acids. The CDR3 sequence: CASKRDTGTDTQYF. The CDR3 DNA follows: TGTGCCAGCAAGCGGGACACCGGCACAGATACGCAGTATTTT.

The chain has TRBV7-9 and TRBJ1-5; D unresolved. Germline CDR1 reads SEHNR; CDR2 reads FQNEAQ (reference sequence). V was pared by 5 bases and J by 2 bases, with 10 bases between. The CDR3 contains 14 residues. The CDR3 protein is CASSHSHGNQPQHF. The CDR3 DNA is TGTGCCAGCAGCCATTCGCATGGCAATCAGCCCCAGCATTTT.

The chain recombines TRBV19 with TRBJ2-2, with D possibly being TRBD2 (6 bases). The CDR3 consists of 15 residues. V was trimmed by 3 bases and J by 4 bases, leaving 12 bases between them. Germline-derived CDR1 and CDR2 are LNHDA and SQIVND (reference sequence). The CDR3 spells CASSIYGRGTGELFF. The CDR3 bases are TGTGCCAGTAGTATTTACGGGCGGGGCACCGGGGAGCTGTTTTTT. The whole variable domain, filled in from reference TRBV19 and TRBJ2-2, reads DGGITQSPKYLFRKEGQNVTLSCEQNLNHDAMYWYRQDPGQGLRLIYYSQIVNDFQKGDIAEGYSVSREKKESFPLTVTSAQKNPTAFYLCASSIYGRGTGELFFGEGSRLTVL.

The chain recombines TRBV4-2 with TRBJ1-1, with D unresolved. The V and J ends lost 0 bases and 10 bases respectively, with 9 bases between them. The CDR3 sequence is 12 residues long. The germline V gene has CDR1 LGHNA and CDR2 YNFKEQ. The CDR3 loop reads CASSQEGWGAFF. The CDR3 nucleotides are TGTGCCAGCAGCCAAGAAGGGTGGGGAGCTTTCTTT.

This rearrangement joins TRBV11-2 to TRBJ1-2; D is uncertain. This CDR3 is built from 15 residues. Between the trimmed V and J ends, which lost 4 bases and 4 bases, there was a span of 16 bases. Germline loops: CDR1 SGHAT, CDR2 FQNNGV. DNA of the CDR3: TGTGCCAGCAGCTCCCTGGGGAGGGAGCTCTATGGCTACACCTTC. This encodes CASSSLGRELYGYTF.

CDR3 protein: CATPGQEGLGYGYTF. CDR3 sequence (DNA): TGTGCCACACCGGGACAGGAGGGCTTGGGCTATGGCTACACCTTC. The V gene is TRBV27, the J gene TRBJ1-2, with 8 positions matching TRBD1. The CDR3 has 15 amino acids. J was trimmed by 4 bases and V by 10 bases; bases with no gene match: 14. CDR1 and CDR2 (germline): MNHEY, SMNVEV (reference sequence).

This sequence joins TRBV27 and TRBJ1-4; D might be TRBD1 (5 bases). This CDR3 has 15 residues. Per germline, CDR1 MNHEY and CDR2 SMNVEV (reference sequence). V was trimmed by 6 bases and J by 4 bases, leaving 15 bases between them. CDR3 in amino acids: CASSPGYFNNEKLFF. CDR3 sequence (DNA): TGTGCCAGCAGCCCAGGGTATTTCAATAATGAAAAACTGTTTTTT.

The chain is built from TRBV11-2 and TRBJ2-3; 11 bases match TRBD2. The CDR3 has 16 residues. Germline V gene data show CDR1 as SGHAT and CDR2 as FQNNGV. The J segment lost 3 bases and the V segment lost 1 base, leaving 3 bases of the junction unmatched. The CDR3, as DNA: TGTGCCAGCAGCTTAGTTCTAGCGGGGGGTACAGATACGCAGTATTTT. Translated: CASSLVLAGGTDTQYF.

This rearrangement joins TRBV5-5 to TRBJ1-2, with D possibly TRBD1 on 6 matching bases. The CDR3 spans 16 residues. Trimming took off 2 bases at V and 0 bases at J, with 14 bases between the two ends. Looked up from germline, CDR1 is SGHKS and CDR2 is YYEKEE (reference sequence). Written as DNA, the CDR3 is TGTGCCAGCAGCTTACAAGGGGGGGACTCTAACTATGGCTACACCTTC. It encodes CASSLQGGDSNYGYTF.